One sample yielded the 3 T cell receptor beta chains listed below, sequenced in a study of response to subunit inactivated influenza vaccine. TCRdb used MiXCR to reprocess the RT-PCR reads, holding one entry per CDR3 protein. The table has roughly 570,000 distinct CDR3 sequences, 10% to 15% seen once. The sample here was PBMCs from blood, taken more than 35 days after vaccination. The receptors here all came from a man aged 45-65 years who received an inactivated influenza vaccine.

The gene calls are TRBV10-3 and TRBJ2-7; possible D gene TRBD1, 6 bases. Germline values: CDR1 ENHRY, CDR2 SYGVKD. V lost 0 bases, J lost 2 bases, and 11 bases lay in between. This CDR3 spans 15 amino acids. The CDR3 spells CAISESGYRAYEQYF. As DNA, the CDR3 is TGTGCCATCAGTGAGTCTGGGTACAGGGCCTACGAGCAGTACTTC.

This clonotype was counted many times. V usage is TRBV11-2 and J usage is TRBJ2-6, with D perhaps matching TRBD1 or TRBD2 (5 bases each). Trimming took 2 bases from V and 0 from J, leaving 20 bases between them. Germline lookup yields CDR1 SGHAT and CDR2 FQNNGV. This CDR3 region has 20 residues. Written as DNA, the CDR3 is TGTGCCAGCAGCTTAATTAGTGTCAGGGACGTACGCTCTGGGGCCAACGTCCTGACTTTC. Translating it yields CASSLISVRDVRSGANVLTF.

This clonotype was counted a few times. The chain uses TRBV6-1 and TRBJ2-3, with 8 nucleotides matching TRBD2. Per the germline V gene, CDR1 is MNHNS and CDR2 is SASEGT. The CDR3 contains 17 residues. The J segment lost 4 bases and the V segment lost 0 bases, leaving 9 bases of the junction unmatched. The CDR3 loop reads CASSEAQGSGNSDTQYF. The DNA for the CDR3 is TGTGCCAGCAGTGAAGCGCAAGGTAGCGGGAACTCAGATACGCAGTATTTT.